The 18 T cell receptor beta chains in this list originate from one sample, sequenced in a study of blood T cell repertoires in COVID-19. Only in-frame clones appear in the TCRdb table, and some are missing; sequencing was by immunoSEQ multiplex PCR. This table holds some 100,000 clones, 70% to 80% found once. Sequenced sample: peripheral blood. The receptors stem from a man aged 45 to 65 with acute or convalescent COVID-19.

This clone has just a few counts. V usage is TRBV9 and J usage is TRBJ1-1; D possibly corresponds to TRBD1 (5 bases). The CDR3 totals 13 residues. Germline values: CDR1 SGDLS, CDR2 YYNGEE. V lost 0 bases and J lost 5, with 8 bases in between. The CDR3 DNA reads as TGTGCCAGCAGCGTAGTAGCAGGGACTGAAGCTTTCTTT. The encoded protein is CASSVVAGTEAFF. The whole variable domain, remainder taken from reference TRBV9 and TRBJ1-1, is DSGVTQTPKHLITATGQRVTLRCSPRSGDLSVYWYQQSLDQGLQFLIQYYNGEERAKGNILERFSAQQFPDLHSELNLSSLELGDSALYFCASSVVAGTEAFFGQGTRLTVV.

The chain combines TRBV7-9 with TRBJ2-3; D is possibly TRBD2 (5 bases). The germline V gene has CDR1 SEHNR and CDR2 FQNEAQ (reference sequence). The CDR3 has 14 residues. The V end lost 3 bases, the J end lost 0 bases, and 7 bases lay between the germline ends. The CDR3 region is CASSLGDSTDTQYF. The DNA for the CDR3 is TGTGCCAGCAGCTTGGGAGATAGCACAGATACGCAGTATTTT.

This clone was observed a single time. J is TRBJ2-3 and V is TRBV20-1, with D tentatively TRBD1 (6 bases). The CDR3 contains 10 residues. V was pared by 8 bases and J by 5 bases, with 8 bases between. Germline values: CDR1 DFQATT, CDR2 SNEGSKA (reference sequence). The CDR3 region is CSIGGDTQYF. In nucleotides, the CDR3 is TGCAGTATAGGGGGAGATACGCAGTATTTT.

The rearrangement links TRBV28 to TRBJ2-3, with D possibly TRBD1 on 5 matching bases. Germline CDR1 MDHEN, CDR2 SYDVKM. The V and J ends lost 3 bases and 2 bases respectively, with 12 bases between them. This CDR3 is built from 15 residues. CDR3 region: CASSFVTAYTDTQYF. Here the CDR3 DNA reads TGTGCCAGCAGTTTCGTGACAGCATACACAGATACGCAGTATTTT.

The chain couples TRBV7-9 to TRBJ1-2; 8 bases match TRBD1. CDR1 and CDR2 (germline): SEHNR, FQNEAQ (reference sequence). Trimming took 0 bases from V and 3 from J; bases not matched to a gene: 6. This CDR3 is 16 amino acids long. The CDR3 coding sequence is TGTGCCAGCAGCTTAGCCCCCAGGGGGCAGGACTATGGCTACACCTTC. It codes for CASSLAPRGQDYGYTF.

The chain is built from TRBV4-1 and TRBJ2-1, with 7 bases lining up with TRBD1. In germline, CDR1 is MGHRA, CDR2 YSYEKL. CDR3 size: 13 residues. V was clipped by 0 bases and J by 7 bases; unmatched bases: 0. The CDR3 spells CASSQETGNEQFF. The CDR3 coding sequence is TGCGCCAGCAGCCAAGAGACAGGGAATGAGCAGTTCTTC.

This clone occurred a few times. The V call is TRBV2, the J call TRBJ1-2; D remains unclear. The V gene lost 6 bases and the J gene lost 1 base, with 6 bases spanning the gap. The CDR3 runs 12 residues. Germline values: CDR1 SNHLY, CDR2 FYNNEI. CDR3 in DNA: TGTGCCAGCAGCGGGGTTAACTATGGCTACACCTTC. Its protein is CASSGVNYGYTF.

The chain is built from TRBV3-1 (or the pseudogene TRBV3-2) and TRBJ2-4, with D perhaps TRBD2 (6 bases). CDR1 is LGHDT and CDR2 is YNNKEL in the germline V gene (reference sequence). This CDR3 is built from 21 residues. The V end was cut by 0 bases, the J end by 0 bases, with 24 bases between. CDR3 DNA sequence: TGTGCCAGCAGCCAAGAAGGAGGGGCAAAAGGGCGCCGGGTAGCCAAAAACATTCAGTACTTC. Translated, it gives CASSQEGGAKGRRVAKNIQYF.

This rearrangement joins TRBV5-4 to TRBJ1-2, with D perhaps matching TRBD1 (6 bases). V was clipped by 4 bases and J by 4 bases, with 14 bases between them. This CDR3 has 14 residues. Germline CDR1 is SGHNT and CDR2 is YYREEE (reference sequence). CDR3 sequence (DNA): TGTGCCAGCAGCCCCCCGGGGACATCCTATGGCTACACCTTC. This translates into CASSPPGTSYGYTF.

This clone was counted a few times. The CDR3: CASWNGLGEYGYTF. CDR3 coding DNA: TGTGCCAGCTGGAACGGTCTCGGAGAGTATGGCTACACCTTC. The chain joins TRBV9 to TRBJ1-2; D is undetermined. Trimming took off 7 bases at V and 5 bases at J, with 18 bases between the two ends. Looked up from germline, CDR1 is SGDLS and CDR2 is YYNGEE. CDR3 length equals 14 residues.

V is TRBV7-8 and J is TRBJ1-5; 8 bases align to TRBD1. The trim removed 1 base at V and 4 bases at J, leaving 9 bases unmatched. The length of the CDR3 is 17 residues. Per germline, CDR1 SGHVS and CDR2 FQNEAQ. For the CDR3, the DNA is TGTGCCAGCAGCTTAGTGGCAGGACAGGGAGGGAATCAGCCCCAGCATTTT. Translated: CASSLVAGQGGNQPQHF.

The chain combines TRBV6-6 with TRBJ2-2; the D gene is possibly TRBD2 (6 bases). CDR1 is MNHNY, CDR2 SVGAGI, per germline (reference sequence). Trimming took 4 bases from V and 7 from J, leaving 19 bases between them. The CDR3 is made up of 16 amino acids. The CDR3 loop reads CASSFRELGPIGELFF. The CDR3, as DNA: TGTGCCAGCAGTTTTCGGGAGCTGGGACCTATCGGGGAGCTGTTTTTT.

This chain connects TRBV5-6 to TRBJ1-1; D remains ambiguous. CDR3 size: 16 residues. The germline V and J ends were trimmed by 0 bases and 2 bases, with 14 bases remaining between them. CDR1 and CDR2 from the germline V gene are SGHDT and YYEEEE. CDR3 loop: CASSLDRRQANTEAFF. CDR3 DNA: TGTGCCAGCAGCTTGGACCGGCGACAAGCCAACACTGAAGCTTTCTTT.

Turning to this clone: A junction end diverges from the germline sequence, so it may reflect a read error. The rearrangement links TRBV7-7 to TRBJ2-1; 7 nucleotides match TRBD1. The length of the CDR3 is 12 residues. Germline CDR1 SSHAT, CDR2 FNYEAQ (reference sequence). The CDR3: CASSLETGEQFF. For the CDR3, the DNA is TGTGCTAGCAGCTTAGAGACAGGGGAGCAGTTCTTC.

This chain links TRBV28 with TRBJ2-7; TRBD1 agrees at 10 bases. The V gene end was trimmed by 4 bases and the J gene end by 6 bases; junction bases not matched to a gene: 15. The germline gives CDR1 MDHEN, CDR2 SYDVKM. The CDR3 has 17 amino acids. The CDR3 region has the DNA TGTGCCAGCAGTTCAACTCGACAGGGGGCACACTGGGGCGAGCAGTACTTC. Encoded protein: CASSSTRQGAHWGEQYF.

This clone has only a few counts. V gene TRBV7-3 combines with J gene TRBJ1-6; D gene ambiguous. V lost 2 bases and J lost 0, with 5 bases in between. The CDR3 extends over 15 amino acids. The V gene's germline CDR1 is SGHTA and CDR2 FQGTGA. CDR3 DNA sequence: TGTGCCAGCAGCTTACACGGCTCCTATAATTCACCCCTCCACTTT. This encodes CASSLHGSYNSPLHF.

The chain joins TRBV18 to TRBJ2-7, with D possibly being TRBD2 (6 bases). CDR3 length: 14 residues. From germline, CDR1 is KGHSH and CDR2 LQKENI. Trimming stripped 6 bases from V and 9 bases from J, with 21 bases between. The CDR3 DNA reads as TGTGCCAGCTCTCCCGACGTAAAGGAGGGCGCGCAGTACTTC. This translates into CASSPDVKEGAQYF.

The rearrangement uses TRBV7-6 and TRBJ2-3; 7 bases are shared with TRBD2. Germline V gene sequence: CDR1 SGHVS, CDR2 FNYEAQ. CDR3 length equals 17 residues. The J segment lost 5 bases and the V segment lost 4 bases, leaving 15 bases of the junction unmatched. CDR3 region: CASSSTDGLDREDTQYF. The CDR3 coding sequence is TGTGCCAGCAGCTCGACAGACGGACTAGATCGAGAAGATACGCAGTATTTT.